These T cell receptor beta chains were read from a single sample in a study of T cells after posttransplantation cyclophosphamide. Clones were sequenced by immunoSEQ multiplex PCR, and TCRdb holds only the in-frame ones, with some missing. The sample yields 9,700 or so clones, 98% seen once. Sequencing used naive CD4+ T cells sorted from PBMCs. The receptors derive from a woman aged 55 to 70 in good health, CMV-negative, and a related stem cell transplant donor. Each CDR3 is given with its conserved first and last residue. The order of the fields is J gene, V gene, CDR3 protein.

j_gene: TRBJ2-5
v_gene: TRBV7-2
CDR3aa: CASSPARGMVTQYF

j_gene: TRBJ2-5
v_gene: TRBV19
CDR3aa: CASSKLLQGAQETQYF

j_gene: TRBJ1-4
v_gene: TRBV5-4
CDR3aa: CASSGRAGAGEKLFF

j_gene: TRBJ2-3
v_gene: TRBV7-2
CDR3aa: CASSLEQRGGSGTQYF

j_gene: TRBJ1-2
v_gene: TRBV5-5
CDR3aa: CASSLVAGENYGYTF

j_gene: TRBJ1-5
v_gene: TRBV7-9
CDR3aa: CASSLGGTVNNQPQHF

j_gene: TRBJ1-2
v_gene: TRBV28
CDR3aa: CASSRQGANYGYTF

j_gene: TRBJ2-1
v_gene: TRBV5-1
CDR3aa: CASSLTDEQFF

j_gene: TRBJ2-2
v_gene: TRBV4-2
CDR3aa: CASSQTGQALGELFF

j_gene: TRBJ2-3
v_gene: TRBV11-2
CDR3aa: CASSSSTDTQYF

j_gene: TRBJ2-2
v_gene: TRBV4-3
CDR3aa: CASSQYLIAGYTGELFF

j_gene: TRBJ2-2
v_gene: TRBV5-4
CDR3aa: CASSLVQGGTGELFF

j_gene: TRBJ1-1
v_gene: TRBV2
CDR3aa: CASSEYSIDGNTEAFF